Following are 12 T cell receptor beta chains from one sample sequenced in a study of blood T cell repertoires in COVID-19. The method was immunoSEQ multiplex PCR; TCRdb's version includes in-frame clones alone and lacks a portion of them. The profile shows roughly 160,000 clones, roughly 90% of them singletons. The sequenced material came from peripheral blood. All receptors derive from a man between 18 and 35 years old with COVID-19, enrolled during active disease.

The genes are TRBV30 and TRBJ1-2; D may be TRBD1 (6 bases). Trimming shortened V by 7 bases and J by 4 bases, and 7 bases separated the two germline ends. The CDR3 extends over 10 amino acids. Germline V lookup: CDR1 GTSNPN, CDR2 SVGIG (reference sequence). The DNA of the CDR3 is TGTGCCTCAGGGGTCTATGGCTACACCTTC. As protein: CASGVYGYTF.

V gene TRBV4-1 combines with J gene TRBJ1-1; 7 bases are a match to TRBD1. V lost 3 bases and J lost 4; bases outside the gene matches: 17. The germline CDR1 and CDR2 sequences are MGHRA and YSYEKL. CDR3 length equals 18 residues. The CDR3 spells CASSHGSGTAAPSTEAFF. CDR3 DNA: TGCGCCAGCAGCCACGGATCCGGGACAGCCGCGCCCAGCACTGAAGCTTTCTTT.

The chain carries TRBV3-1 (or the pseudogene TRBV3-2) and TRBJ2-2; the match to TRBD1 covers 11 bases. The V and J ends lost 1 base and 5 bases, in that order; junction bases with no gene match: 6. CDR1 is LGHDT and CDR2 is YNNKEL in the germline V gene (reference sequence). This CDR3 is 17 amino acids long. The CDR3 DNA sequence: TGTGCCAGCAGCCAAGGGACAGGGGGCTCGAGGACCGGGGAGCTGTTTTTT. Protein product: CASSQGTGGSRTGELFF.

This chain uses TRBV7-8 with TRBJ2-3, with TRBD2 identical over 7 bases. Trimming cost V 3 bases and J 6 bases; bases outside gene matches: 12. The CDR3 loop spans 16 amino acids. Per germline, CDR1 SGHVS and CDR2 FQNEAQ. CDR3: CASSLDVAGGGDTQYF. The CDR3 bases are TGTGCCAGCAGCTTGGACGTAGCGGGCGGCGGGGATACGCAGTATTTT.

The J gene is TRBJ2-7, the V gene TRBV28; TRBD1 might be the D (6 bases). This CDR3 has 15 amino acids. CDR1 and CDR2 from the germline V gene are MDHEN and SYDVKM. V shed 2 bases and J shed 1 base, with 12 bases lying between them. CDR3 sequence reads: CASSLGDTFSYEQYF. The CDR3 bases are TGTGCCAGCAGTTTAGGGGACACCTTTTCCTACGAGCAGTACTTC.

This clone showed up just once. The DNA for the CDR3 is TGCAGTGCTAGTGGTCGGGGTGCTGAAGCTTTCTTT. Residues: CSASGRGAEAFF. The chain links TRBV20-1 to TRBJ1-1, with D unclear. There are 12 residues in the CDR3. Germline lookup yields CDR1 DFQATT and CDR2 SNEGSKA (reference sequence). Trimming stripped 3 bases from V and 6 bases from J, with 11 bases between.

This clone has more than one count but fewer than ten. DNA for the CDR3: TGTGCCAGCAGTTACTTACTAGCCTATGGCTACACCTTC. It specifies CASSYLLAYGYTF. This chain joins TRBV6-2 or TRBV6-3 and TRBJ1-2; unclear D gene. Germline lookup yields CDR1 MNHEY and CDR2 SVGEGT. The CDR3 covers 13 residues. Trimming took off 1 base at V and 4 bases at J, with 7 bases between the two ends.

As for this clone: The same CDR3 also results from other DNA sequences found in this sample. The chain links TRBV7-2 to TRBJ2-5, with D uncertain. The CDR3 extends over 14 amino acids. The V gene's germline CDR1 is SGHTA and CDR2 FQGNSA. V lost 1 base to trimming and J lost 2 bases, with 8 bases between them. In DNA form, the CDR3 reads TGTGCCAGCAGCTTAGTGTCGGGTCAAGAGACCCAGTACTTC. This gives the protein CASSLVSGQETQYF.

This clone was observed a single time. The chain uses TRBV7-3 and TRBJ2-3, with a tentative D call TRBD2 (6 bases). This CDR3 has 15 residues. The V end lost 5 bases, the J end lost 0 bases, and 12 bases lay between the germline ends. CDR1 SGHTA and CDR2 FQGTGA come from the germline V gene. In DNA, the CDR3 is TGTGCCAGCAGCATCATAGCGGCTAGCACAGATACGCAGTATTTT. The encoded protein is CASSIIAASTDTQYF. Drawing the rest from reference TRBV7-3 and TRBJ2-3, the complete variable domain is GAGVSQTPSNKVTEKGKYVELRCDPISGHTALYWYRQSLGQGPEFLIYFQGTGAADDSGLPNDRFFAVRPEGSVSTLKIQRTERGDSAVYLCASSIIAASTDTQYFGPGTRLTVL.

V and J are TRBV4-3 and TRBJ2-1; no clear D gene. The CDR3 loop spans 15 amino acids. The V gene lost 0 bases and the J gene lost 7 bases, with 13 bases spanning the gap. Germline V gene lookup returns CDR1 LGHNA and CDR2 YSLEER. The DNA of the CDR3 is TGCGCCAGCAGCCAAGATCTAGGCAACACGAATGAGCAGTTCTTC. Translation gives CASSQDLGNTNEQFF.

The chain recombines TRBV4-1 with TRBJ1-1; D uncertain. V lost 4 bases to trimming and J lost 6 bases, with 21 bases between them. Germline V lookup: CDR1 MGHRA, CDR2 YSYEKL. The CDR3 runs to 16 residues. The CDR3 bases are TGCGCCAGCAGCCCGAGTATAGGAATAGTTGAGGCTGAAGCTTTCTTT. Amino acid sequence: CASSPSIGIVEAEAFF.

The V gene is TRBV5-1, the J gene TRBJ2-1, with D perhaps matching TRBD2 (5 bases). V gave up 1 base and J gave up 0 bases, with 8 bases separating them. This CDR3 has 15 residues. The germline V gene has CDR1 SGHRS and CDR2 YFSETQ. CDR3 sequence reads: CASSLTLDSYNEQFF. CDR3 bases: TGCGCCAGCAGCTTGACACTAGACTCCTACAATGAGCAGTTCTTC.